This T cell receptor (beta chain) derives from a study of shared clonotypes between healthy human individuals. Study findings and constraints: Specimens sampled were limited to blood, with tissue repertoires likely differing.

In the naive CD8 group, cells lacked CD45RO and were positively selected for CCR7, so terminally differentiated effector memory CD45RA+ cells were left out. Germline CDR1 and CDR2: MGHRA and YSYEKL. The germline V and J ends were trimmed by 2 bases and 5 bases, with 13 bases remaining between them. The CDR3 consists of 15 residues. On sorted subsets, replicate PCRs used approximately 200 ng DNA, or approximately 33,000 T cell genomes. Libraries were prepared by immunoSEQ multiplex PCR; TCRdb keeps only in-frame clonotypes and omits some of them. The sample shows about 2 million clones, approximately 94% of them seen only once. Remarks on this clone: Antigen specificity is unknown.

The sample was naive CD8+ T cells sorted from blood. This chain joins TRBV4-1 and TRBJ2-1; D might be TRBD2 (6 bases). The receptor was derived from a man younger than 35 in good health. In DNA form, the CDR3 reads TGCGCCAGCAGCCAAACCGGGACTGGAGACAATGAGCAGTTCTTC. Translation: CASSQTGTGDNEQFF.